This passage covers 4 T cell receptor beta chains from one sample sequenced in a study of T-cell memory formation after mild COVID-19. TCRdb re-called the 5' RACE reads through MiXCR, storing one row per CDR3 protein. Of 120,000 to 150,000 distinct CDR3 sequences listed, about 5.5% were seen once; the top ten hold approximately 2.2%. Specimen: PBMCs or a T cell subset sorted from them (not recorded which). The receptors derive from an adult woman who had mild COVID-19 (a few samples of this study predate the infection). Cell type and time point are not known.

This clonotype was detected a few times. This chain uses TRBV20-1 with TRBJ2-1, with 7 bases fitting TRBD1. CDR3 size: 13 residues. J gave up 8 bases and V 8 bases, and 12 bases lay outside the gene matches. CDR1 is DFQATT and CDR2 is SNEGSKA in the germline V gene (reference sequence). CDR3 sequence: CSSPDRVGDEQFF. The CDR3 coding sequence is TGCAGTTCGCCTGACAGGGTAGGCGATGAGCAGTTCTTC.

This chain joins TRBV12-3 or TRBV12-4 and TRBJ1-1; D unresolved. V shed 8 bases and J shed 4 bases, with 14 bases lying between them. This CDR3 is 13 amino acids long. CDR3 nucleotides: TGTGCCAGCTATTTGGCTGGGCCCACTGAAGCTTTCTTT. Its translation is CASYLAGPTEAFF.

This clonotype was detected many times. The chain has TRBV30 and TRBJ2-7; possibly TRBD2 for D (5 bases). V was cut by 0 bases and J by 4 bases, with 13 bases left in between. This CDR3 comprises 14 residues. CDR1 is GTSNPN and CDR2 is SVGIG in the germline V gene (reference sequence). CDR3 in DNA: TGTGCCTGGAGTGTACCAGCGGCGAGGTACGAGCAGTACTTC. This sequence encodes CAWSVPAARYEQYF.

In this sample, this clonotype turned up a few times. The chain links TRBV19 to TRBJ1-5, with 7 bases identical to TRBD1. CDR1 is LNHDA, CDR2 SQIVND, per germline (reference sequence). V shed 5 bases, J shed 4 bases, and the junction held 5 bases outside the gene matches. This CDR3 is 14 amino acids long. The CDR3 sequence is CASSVRQGNQPQHF. CDR3 nucleotide sequence: TGTGCCAGTAGTGTTAGACAGGGAAATCAGCCCCAGCATTTT.